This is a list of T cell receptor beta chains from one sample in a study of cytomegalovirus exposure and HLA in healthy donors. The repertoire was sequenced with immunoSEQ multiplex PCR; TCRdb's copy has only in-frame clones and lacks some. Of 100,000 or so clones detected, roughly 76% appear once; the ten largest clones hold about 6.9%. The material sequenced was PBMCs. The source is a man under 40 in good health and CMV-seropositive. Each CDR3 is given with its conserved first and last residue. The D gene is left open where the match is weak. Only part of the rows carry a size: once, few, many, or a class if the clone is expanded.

TGTGCCAGCAGCTTAGGGCTCGGGGCCAACGTCCTGACTTTC	CASSLGLGANVLTF	-	-	TRBJ2-6	TRBV7-6
TGTGCCAGCGGGCCGGGACAGGGATCTTCTTCACCCCTCCACTTT	CASGPGQGSSSPLHF	TRBD1	-	TRBJ1-6	TRBV2
TGTGCCAGCAGCAACTCCGGGACTAGCGGGGGGGGGAAAAACATTCAGTACTTC	CASSNSGTSGGGKNIQYF	-	-	TRBJ2-4	TRBV21-1
TGTGCCAGCAGCCGAGAACTGGCGGGGAAAACTGAAGCTTTCTTT	CASSRELAGKTEAFF	-	-	TRBJ1-1	TRBV16
TGCGCCAGCAGCCCCCCGGGGACAGATACGCAGTATTTT	CASSPPGTDTQYF	-	-	TRBJ2-3	TRBV5-1
TGTGCCAGCAGCCCGACCATAGCCTACTACGAGCAGTACTTC	CASSPTIAYYEQYF	-	-	TRBJ2-7	TRBV7-9
TGCAGCGTGCTAGAACGGGACAGGGGTGGCGAGCAGTACTTC	CSVLERDRGGEQYF	TRBD1	-	TRBJ2-7	TRBV29-1
TGCGCCAGCAGTGGGGCGGGGGGGCTCGGGTATGAGCAGTTCTTC	CASSGAGGLGYEQFF	TRBD2	-	TRBJ2-1	TRBV10-1
TGTGCCAGCAGTGTTACTAGCGGGGGGAAAGGTGATACGCAGTATTTT	CASSVTSGGKGDTQYF	TRBD2	-	TRBJ2-3	TRBV6-1
TGCAGCGTTGCACTAGCGGGGGGGGACGAGCAGTACTTC	CSVALAGGDEQYF	TRBD2	-	TRBJ2-7	TRBV29-1
TGTGCCAGCAGCCAAGGTATAAGTGATCGGAGAGACGAGCAGTACTTC	CASSQGISDRRDEQYF	-	-	TRBJ2-7	TRBV14
TGTGCCAGCAGCCCTCTCGGGGGGGTCCAAGAGACCCAGTACTTC	CASSPLGGVQETQYF	TRBD2	-	TRBJ2-5	TRBV7-9
TGTGCCAGCAGTTCGACTAGCGGGATTGGGGATACGCAGTATTTT	CASSSTSGIGDTQYF	TRBD2	-	TRBJ2-3	TRBV5-4
TGCGCCAGCAGCCAAGACGGAGCGGGGGGGCTTACGCAGTATTTT	CASSQDGAGGLTQYF	TRBD2	-	TRBJ2-3	TRBV4-1
TGTGCCAGCAGTCCCCTGGGACAGGGTTCCTACGAGCAGTACTTC	CASSPLGQGSYEQYF	TRBD1	-	TRBJ2-7	TRBV6-5
TGTGCCAGTAATTTCGGCGACGGAGCTAATGAAAAACTGTTTTTT	CASNFGDGANEKLFF	-	few	TRBJ1-4	TRBV19
TGCGCCAGCAGCACAGGACAGCCCAACACTGAAGCTTTCTTT	CASSTGQPNTEAFF	-	-	TRBJ1-1	TRBV5-1
TGTGCCAGCAGCCTAGGACAGACGGCTGAAGCTTTCTTT	CASSLGQTAEAFF	-	-	TRBJ1-1	TRBV7-6